What follows are 30 T cell receptor beta chains derived from one specimen sequenced in a study of T-cell reconstitution after alpha-beta-depleted transplantation in children. It was with unique molecular identifiers that the TCRbeta library was prepared. TCRdb processed the PCR reads anew with MiXCR; each CDR3 protein has one entry. The table lists around 370,000 distinct CDR3 sequences, around 10% of them singletons. The sample was PBMCs from the stem cell graft donor, taken from the stem cell graft. All receptors derive from a human donor who donated a stem cell graft to a child with acute lymphoblastic leukemia.

This clonotype was recorded a few times. This chain joins TRBV12-5 and TRBJ1-1; 7 bases map to TRBD1. The trim removed 5 bases at V and 1 base at J, leaving 1 base unmatched. Per the germline V gene, CDR1 is LGHNT and CDR2 is FRNRAP. This CDR3 region has 13 residues. This chain's CDR3 is CASGRQGNTEAFF. In DNA form, the CDR3 reads TGTGCTAGTGGTCGACAGGGGAACACTGAAGCTTTCTTT.

DNA of the CDR3: TGTGCCAGCAGCTTAGTCTGGACTAGCAGTTGGGATACGCAGTATTTT. It is translated as CASSLVWTSSWDTQYF. The chain joins TRBV11-2 to TRBJ2-3, with TRBD2 matching 8 bases. Germline CDR1 reads SGHAT; CDR2 reads FQNNGV. The CDR3 extends over 16 amino acids. Losses at the gene ends were 1 base for V and 6 bases for J; bases not matched to a gene: 9. The full variable domain, its missing parts supplied by reference TRBV11-2 and TRBJ2-3, is EAGVAQSPRYKIIEKRQSVAFWCNPISGHATLYWYQQILGQGPKLLIQFQNNGVVDDSQLPKDRFSAERLKGVDSTLKIQPAKLEDSAVYLCASSLVWTSSWDTQYFGPGTRLTVL.

As concerns this clonotype: A much larger clone lies one base from this, so it may be a read error. The chain carries TRBV9 and TRBJ1-1, with a possible D match to TRBD1 (6 bases). This CDR3 is 13 amino acids long. Per germline, CDR1 SGDLS and CDR2 YYNGEE. The CDR3 protein is CASSTQGNTDAFF. The CDR3 nucleotides read TGTGCCAGCAGCACCCAGGGGAATACTGACGCTTTCTTT.

The V call is TRBV7-2, the J call TRBJ2-2; D remains ambiguous. Trimming stripped 5 bases from V and 6 bases from J, with 25 bases between. The CDR3 is made up of 18 amino acids. Germline lookup yields CDR1 SGHTA and CDR2 FQGNSA. The CDR3 sequence is CASSRSAPGLVGSGELFF. The CDR3 region has the DNA TGTGCCAGCAGCCGCTCTGCCCCTGGGCTTGTTGGTTCCGGGGAGCTGTTTTTT.

This clonotype was seen more than once but under ten times. In DNA, the CDR3 is TGTGCCACTTCCCGACTAGCGGGAGTAGGGGAGCAGTTCTTC. This encodes CATSRLAGVGEQFF. The rearrangement uses TRBV12-3 or TRBV12-4 and TRBJ2-1, with 12 positions matching TRBD2. The CDR3 runs to 14 residues. V lost 10 bases, J lost 10 bases, and 11 bases stayed unmatched.

In its sample, this clonotype was seen many times. The rearrangement links TRBV5-1 to TRBJ1-2, with a weak D call TRBD1 (5 bases). From germline, CDR1 is SGHRS and CDR2 YFSETQ. This CDR3 has 16 residues. Deletions cut 4 bases from V and 2 bases from J, with 18 bases between. CDR3 in amino acids: CASSQMVQGPNYGYTF. The CDR3 DNA follows: TGCGCCAGCAGCCAAATGGTGCAGGGCCCCAACTATGGCTACACCTTC. The full variable domain, in which reference TRBV5-1 and TRBJ1-2 provide the parts outside the CDR3, is KAGVTQTPRYLIKTRGQQVTLSCSPISGHRSVSWYQQTPGQGLQFLFEYFSETQRNKGNFPGRFSGRQFSNSRSEMNVSTLELGDSALYLCASSQMVQGPNYGYTFGSGTRLTVV.

This clonotype has a handful of counts. The V and J genes are TRBV6-4 and TRBJ2-3, with 9 bases identical to TRBD1. V lost 6 bases, J lost 2 bases, and 6 bases stayed unmatched. Per the germline V gene, CDR1 is MRHNA and CDR2 is SNTAGT. CDR3 length: 15 residues. The CDR3 DNA is TGTGCCAGCAGCTACCGGGACAGGGTCACAGATACGCAGTATTTT. Amino acid sequence: CASSYRDRVTDTQYF.

Ten or more counts support this clonotype. The chain has TRBV12-3 or TRBV12-4 and TRBJ2-7, with 9 bases aligning to TRBD1. The CDR3 is made up of 15 amino acids. V was clipped by 5 bases and J by 0 bases; unmatched bases: 5. CDR3 nucleotide sequence: TGTGCCAGCAGTGGACAGGGGAGGTCCTCCTACGAGCAGTACTTC. This codes for CASSGQGRSSYEQYF.

The chain uses TRBV7-9 and TRBJ2-1; D possibly uses TRBD1 or TRBD2 (5 bases each). The germline V and J ends were trimmed by 7 bases and 5 bases, with 12 bases remaining between them. The CDR3 covers 13 residues. Looked up from germline, CDR1 is SEHNR and CDR2 is FQNEAQ (reference sequence). The CDR3 loop is CASMGTPNNEQFF. The CDR3 DNA is TGTGCCAGCATGGGGACGCCCAACAATGAGCAGTTCTTC.

The V gene is TRBV27, the J gene TRBJ2-1, with D uncertain. The CDR3 contains 16 residues. V was cut by 3 bases and J by 0 bases, with 12 bases left in between. Germline lookup yields CDR1 MNHEY and CDR2 SMNVEV (reference sequence). The CDR3, as DNA: TGTGCCAGCAGTTTTCAGCGCGGAAGCTCCTACAATGAGCAGTTCTTC. This codes for CASSFQRGSSYNEQFF.

This chain uses TRBV30 with TRBJ1-2; D remains unclear. Germline CDR1 GTSNPN, CDR2 SVGIG (reference sequence). The CDR3 length is 11 residues. With 1 base removed from V and 5 bases from J, the gap between germline ends came to 5 bases. This chain's CDR3 is CAWSGNYGYTF. The CDR3 nucleotides read TGTGCCTGGAGTGGTAATTATGGCTACACCTTC.

The table lists this clonotype with a few counts. The chain couples TRBV12-3 or TRBV12-4 to TRBJ2-3, with 10 bases lining up with TRBD2. V was clipped by 11 bases and J by 5 bases; unmatched bases: 13. The CDR3 has 15 amino acids. The chain's CDR3 is CASGRGASGGDTQYF. DNA of the CDR3: TGTGCCTCAGGGAGAGGGGCTAGCGGGGGAGATACGCAGTATTTT.

This clonotype has ten or more counts. The chain couples TRBV28 to TRBJ2-3, with D possibly TRBD1 on 5 matching bases. Germline assignment: CDR1 MDHEN and CDR2 SYDVKM. The ends were cut back, 6 bases at V and 1 base at J, with 11 bases in the middle. The CDR3 length is 14 residues. The CDR3 DNA reads TGTGCCAGCAGCCGCTGGGGCGGCACAGATACGCAGTATTTT. Amino acid sequence: CASSRWGGTDTQYF.

The DNA of the CDR3 is TGTGCCAGCAGCTTGGGACCGGGAAACACCGGGGAGCTGTTTTTT. It yields the protein CASSLGPGNTGELFF. The chain uses TRBV7-2 and TRBJ2-2; D may match TRBD1 or TRBD2 (5 bases each). Germline V CDR1 and CDR2: SGHTA, FQGNSA. With 3 bases removed from V and 2 bases from J, the gap between germline ends came to 10 bases. The CDR3 extends over 15 amino acids.

This clonotype has only a few counts. This rearrangement joins TRBV4-2 to TRBJ2-1; TRBD2 might be the D (6 bases). This CDR3 spans 17 amino acids. Trimming shortened V by 5 bases and J by 1 base, and 18 bases separated the two germline ends. The germline CDR1 and CDR2 sequences are LGHNA and YNFKEQ. The CDR3: CASSRDRESLSYNEQFF. DNA for the CDR3: TGTGCCAGCAGCAGAGATCGGGAGTCCCTTTCCTACAATGAGCAGTTCTTC.

This clonotype showed up just a few times. The rearrangement joins TRBV25-1 to TRBJ2-5, with TRBD1 as a possible D gene (7 bases). Trimming removed 6 bases at V and 3 bases at J, with 14 bases between. Germline V gene sequence: CDR1 MGHDK, CDR2 SYGVNS. The CDR3 spans 14 residues. The DNA of the CDR3 is TGTGCCAGCAGCGCGGGACAGACCGAAGAGACCCAGTACTTC. The encoded protein is CASSAGQTEETQYF. The variable domain in full, completed from reference TRBV25-1 and TRBJ2-5, reads EADIYQTPRYLVIGTGKKITLECSQTMGHDKMYWYQQDPGMELHLIHYSYGVNSTEKGDLSSESTVSRIRTEHFPLTLESARPSHTSQYLCASSAGQTEETQYFGPGTRLLVL.

This clonotype was found many times. The V and J genes are TRBV7-9 and TRBJ2-3; the match to TRBD1 covers 10 bases. This CDR3 has 15 amino acids. Trimming took 8 bases from V and 4 from J; bases not matched to a gene: 9. Germline loops: CDR1 SEHNR, CDR2 FQNEAQ (reference sequence). The CDR3 loop reads CASHVGTGVPDTQYF. The CDR3 bases are TGTGCCAGCCACGTTGGGACAGGGGTGCCAGATACGCAGTATTTT.

This clonotype is a singleton in its sample. V and J are TRBV20-1 and TRBJ2-7; 9 bases line up with TRBD1. V was pared by 5 bases and J by 2 bases, with 19 bases of the junction left unmatched. The CDR3 is made up of 18 amino acids. CDR1 DFQATT and CDR2 SNEGSKA come from the germline V gene (reference sequence). The CDR3 spells CSASSRLAGTGIPYEQYF. CDR3 sequence (DNA): TGCAGTGCTTCCTCCCGCCTCGCCGGGACAGGGATCCCCTACGAGCAGTACTTC.

CDR3 sequence reads: CASFRGGSSYEQYF. CDR3 DNA sequence: TGTGCCAGCTTCCGAGGCGGGTCTTCCTACGAGCAGTACTTC. The chain combines TRBV28 with TRBJ2-7; tentatively, D is TRBD2 (5 bases). The CDR3 sequence is 14 residues long. Trimming cost V 8 bases and J 1 base, with 15 bases left between them. Germline V gene sequence: CDR1 MDHEN, CDR2 SYDVKM.

In this sample, this clonotype turned up a few times. The rearrangement uses TRBV4-3 and TRBJ2-5, with TRBD2 matching over 13 bases. Germline-derived CDR1 and CDR2 are LGHNA and YSLEER. The CDR3 is 15 amino acids. The junction had 3 bases not matched to a gene; V was cut back by 5 bases and J by 3 bases. The CDR3 spells CASSGGTSGKETQYF. As DNA, the CDR3 is TGCGCCAGCAGCGGCGGGACTAGCGGGAAAGAGACCCAGTACTTC.

This clonotype was recorded many times. This chain joins TRBV7-2 and TRBJ2-2, with TRBD1 identical over 8 bases. Germline loops: CDR1 SGHTA, CDR2 FQGNSA. This CDR3 region has 17 residues. Trimming cost V 4 bases and J 7 bases; bases outside gene matches: 14. The CDR3 sequence is CASSSTRETGVFGELFF. The CDR3, as DNA: TGTGCCAGCAGCTCCACGAGGGAGACAGGGGTCTTCGGGGAGCTGTTTTTT.

A few counts support this clonotype. CDR3 residues: CSVVSTGGNQPQHF. CDR3 nucleotides: TGCAGCGTTGTATCTACAGGGGGCAATCAGCCCCAGCATTTT. V gene TRBV29-1 combines with J gene TRBJ1-5; TRBD1 agrees at 7 bases. Trimming at V came to 4 bases and at J to 2 bases, leaving 5 bases not matched to a gene. Germline CDR1 reads SQVTM; CDR2 reads ANQGSEA. This CDR3 spans 14 amino acids.

This clonotype has a count of ten or more. V is TRBV5-1 and J is TRBJ2-2, with 7 bases matching TRBD1. Looked up from germline, CDR1 is SGHRS and CDR2 is YFSETQ. This CDR3 spans 17 amino acids. V dropped 2 bases and J dropped 1; count of bases not matched to a gene: 8. The CDR3 region is CASSFQWTGENTGELFF. The CDR3 bases are TGCGCCAGCAGCTTCCAGTGGACAGGAGAGAACACCGGGGAGCTGTTTTTT.

V gene TRBV20-1 combines with J gene TRBJ2-5, with 11 positions matching TRBD2. CDR3 length equals 14 residues. CDR1 is DFQATT, CDR2 SNEGSKA, per germline (reference sequence). The trim removed 3 bases at V and 4 bases at J, leaving 4 bases unmatched. The CDR3 loop reads CSARETSGVETQYF. Here the CDR3 DNA reads TGCAGTGCTAGGGAGACTAGCGGGGTAGAGACCCAGTACTTC.

This clonotype was observed at least ten times. The V call is TRBV5-1, the J call TRBJ1-1; TRBD1 aligns across 9 bases. V shed 4 bases and J 6 bases; nucleotides not matched to a gene: 7. In germline, CDR1 is SGHRS, CDR2 YFSETQ. The CDR3 extends over 14 amino acids. This chain's CDR3 is CASSRGQGIAEAFF. In nucleotides, the CDR3 is TGCGCCAGCAGCAGGGGACAGGGTATCGCTGAAGCTTTCTTT.

This clonotype was seen a handful of times. The chain employs TRBV3-1 and TRBJ1-6; unclear D gene. Per germline, CDR1 LGHDT and CDR2 YNNKEL (reference sequence). The ends were cut back, 0 bases at V and 0 bases at J, with 12 bases in the middle. CDR3 size: 18 residues. DNA of the CDR3: TGTGCCAGCAGCCAAGATCTCTCGGCGAGCTCCTATAATTCACCCCTCCACTTT. It encodes CASSQDLSASSYNSPLHF.

The V call is TRBV19, the J call TRBJ2-1; 10 bases are shared with TRBD2. The V segment lost 0 bases and the J segment 7 bases; nucleotides outside the gene matches: 6. CDR3 length: 16 residues. The germline V gene has CDR1 LNHDA and CDR2 SQIVND (reference sequence). The CDR3 loop is CASSIETSGWGNEQFF. The CDR3 DNA is TGTGCCAGTAGTATAGAGACTAGCGGGTGGGGTAATGAGCAGTTCTTC.

This clonotype has only a few counts. The chain links TRBV5-1 to TRBJ2-2; 7 nucleotides line up with TRBD1. CDR1 is SGHRS and CDR2 is YFSETQ in the germline V gene. This CDR3 spans 15 amino acids. J was trimmed by 2 bases and V by 5 bases; bases with no gene match: 6. CDR3 sequence (DNA): TGCGCCAGCAGGTTGACAGGGAGAAACACCGGGGAGCTGTTTTTT. This gives the protein CASRLTGRNTGELFF.

This clonotype was detected a few times. The chain joins TRBV29-1 to TRBJ2-1, with a weak D call TRBD2 (5 bases). The V end was cut by 1 base, the J end by 9 bases, with 10 bases between. Germline V gene lookup returns CDR1 SQVTM and CDR2 ANQGSEA. The CDR3 runs to 12 residues. In DNA, the CDR3 is TGCAGCGTTGAAGTTGGGGAGTCTGAGCAGTTCTTC. It specifies CSVEVGESEQFF.

This clonotype was detected a few times. The chain's CDR3 is CASNQGLAGGYNEQFF. The CDR3 DNA reads TGTGCCAGCAATCAGGGACTAGCGGGAGGGTACAATGAGCAGTTCTTC. This chain uses TRBV6-5 with TRBJ2-1, with TRBD2 matching over 16 bases. V lost 7 bases to trimming and J lost 4 bases; unmatched junction nucleotides: 4. Germline V gene data show CDR1 as MNHEY and CDR2 as SVGAGI. The CDR3 runs to 16 residues.